This TCR beta chain was profiled in a study of T-cell reconstitution after alpha-beta-depleted transplantation in children. As it was prepared, the TCRbeta library received unique molecular identifiers. One entry per CDR3 protein results from TCRdb running MiXCR on the PCR reads. Of 200,000 to 300,000 distinct CDR3 sequences in the sample, approximately 12% are singletons; the top ten hold over 2.5%. This clonotype was picked up a small number of times. This CDR3 contains 16 residues. Trimming left V 2 bases short and J 2 bases short, with 10 bases between. This specimen was PBMCs from the stem cell graft donor, taken from the stem cell graft. The TCR comes from a human donor who donated a stem cell graft to a child with acute lymphoblastic leukemia. The chain carries TRBV12-3 or TRBV12-4 and TRBJ1-6; D unclear. The CDR3 loop is CASSLYQSAYNSPLHF. Here the CDR3 DNA reads TGTGCCAGCAGTTTATATCAAAGCGCCTATAATTCACCCCTCCACTTT.